The subject of this entry is one T cell receptor beta chain. This entry comes from a study of blood T cell repertoires in COVID-19. Background on the study: Samples taken during acute and convalescent COVID-19 were collected in the United States, Italy and Spain. Sources were T cells, B-cell-depleted T cells, or PBMCs; the material itself was cDNA or gDNA.

In the original workflow: For nucleated cells, counts were estimated from reference gene primer amplification. TCRdb's table, derived via immunoSEQ multiplex PCR, lists solely in-frame clones and lacks some. V and J calls and clone size are those listed in that table; D and trimming were worked out from the DNA. The sample holds about 72,000 clones; around 86% are singletons and the top ten take about 8.3%. The sequenced material came from peripheral blood. The sequence came from a man aged 25-45 years with acute or convalescent COVID-19.

Here the CDR3 reads CASSARLGTANEKLFF. CDR3 DNA sequence: TGTGCCAGCAGTGCCCGACTCGGGACAGCTAATGAAAAACTGTTTTTT. The genes are TRBV6-1 and TRBJ1-4, with 7 positions matching TRBD1. Germline V CDR1 and CDR2: MNHNS, SASEGT. Trimming removed 4 bases from V and 3 bases from J; junction bases left unmatched: 8. The CDR3 runs to 16 residues.